Following are 8 T cell receptor beta chains from one sample sequenced in a study of shared clonotypes between healthy human individuals (dated by TCRdb to about 2020). Libraries came from the immunoSEQ multiplex PCR assay. TCRdb retrieved this table from immuneACCESS and kept in-frame rearrangements only. Not all clones are present; in checked studies, unresolved V genes account for under half, and no reason is known for the remainder. The sample contains some 1,100,000 clones, approximately 78% of them found a single time. Of the sample, around 0.47% is held by the ten largest clones. Sequenced input: memory CD4+ T cells from PBMCs. In the paper's terms, the cell subset or site label means: CD45RA-negative fraction. These receptors were obtained from a man aged 18-30 years in good health. Some clones in this sample may be carry-over from other donors' samples.

The V gene is TRBV10-3, the J gene TRBJ2-4, with TRBD1 matching over 8 bases. V lost 4 bases and J lost 8; bases outside the gene matches: 4. The germline CDR1 and CDR2 sequences are ENHRY and SYGVKD. The CDR3 spans 13 residues. This CDR3 is CAISGTGTDIQYF. For the CDR3, the DNA is TGTGCCATCAGTGGGACAGGGACGGACATTCAGTACTTC.

The V call is TRBV18, the J call TRBJ2-3; TRBD2 might be the D (6 bases). The CDR3 runs to 16 residues. Trimming removed 4 bases at V and 2 bases at J, with 16 bases between. The germline CDR1 and CDR2 sequences are KGHSH and LQKENI. The DNA for the CDR3 is TGTGCCAGCTCACTCCAGACTAGTACTCTCACAGATACGCAGTATTTT. It is translated as CASSLQTSTLTDTQYF.

The V and J genes are TRBV5-1 and TRBJ2-1, with 11 bases matching TRBD2. This CDR3 has 13 residues. V gave up 4 bases and J gave up 10 bases; unmatched junction bases: 4. Germline loops: CDR1 SGHRS, CDR2 YFSETQ. The CDR3 nucleotides are TGCGCCAGCAGCCCGGGACTAGCGGTGGAGCAGTTCTTC. Translated, it gives CASSPGLAVEQFF.

This clone was counted many times. V is TRBV10-3 and J is TRBJ2-1; 9 bases align to TRBD2. Germline trimming cut 5 bases from V and 7 bases from J; bases unmatched to any gene: 9. The CDR3 totals 15 residues. CDR1 ENHRY and CDR2 SYGVKD come from the germline V gene. The CDR3 sequence: CAISRKTSGGNEQFF. Here the CDR3 DNA reads TGTGCCATCAGTCGAAAGACTAGCGGAGGGAATGAGCAGTTCTTC.

This CDR3 is CASLLMGEGRQFF. The DNA for the CDR3 is TGTGCCAGCTTACTTATGGGGGAGGGAAGACAGTTCTTC. This rearrangement joins TRBV7-2 to TRBJ2-1, with 7 bases identical to TRBD2. After removal of 8 bases from V and 13 bases from J, the junction contained 14 bases not matched to a gene. CDR3 size: 13 residues. The germline V gene encodes CDR1 SGHTA and CDR2 FQGNSA.

The rearrangement joins TRBV19 to TRBJ2-4; D unclear. Per the germline V gene, CDR1 is LNHDA and CDR2 is SQIVND (reference sequence). V was pared by 5 bases and J by 0 bases, with 14 bases between. The CDR3 extends over 16 amino acids. The CDR3 protein is CASSLGSSLAKNIQYF. The CDR3 nucleotides read TGTGCCAGTAGTCTCGGGTCTTCATTAGCCAAAAACATTCAGTACTTC.

This clone came up a few times. The chain joins TRBV7-2 to TRBJ2-1; TRBD1 or TRBD2 may be the D gene (6 bases each). The germline CDR1 and CDR2 sequences are SGHTA and FQGNSA. V lost 5 bases and J 2 bases, leaving 13 bases between the germline ends. The CDR3 sequence is 15 residues long. The CDR3 region is CASSPRRGTYNEQFF. The CDR3 bases are TGTGCCAGCAGCCCCCGGAGGGGGACCTACAATGAGCAGTTCTTC.

The chain joins TRBV19 to TRBJ1-2; D ambiguous. The CDR3 runs to 13 residues. CDR1 is LNHDA and CDR2 is SQIVND in the germline V gene (reference sequence). V lost 6 bases, J lost 4 bases, and 12 bases lay in between. In nucleotides, the CDR3 is TGTGCCAGTAGGGCTTATTTAGTCTATGGCTACACCTTC. Translated: CASRAYLVYGYTF. The full variable domain, rest sourced from reference TRBV19 and TRBJ1-2, is DGGITQSPKYLFRKEGQNVTLSCEQNLNHDAMYWYRQDPGQGLRLIYYSQIVNDFQKGDIAEGYSVSREKKESFPLTVTSAQKNPTAFYLCASRAYLVYGYTFGSGTRLTVV.